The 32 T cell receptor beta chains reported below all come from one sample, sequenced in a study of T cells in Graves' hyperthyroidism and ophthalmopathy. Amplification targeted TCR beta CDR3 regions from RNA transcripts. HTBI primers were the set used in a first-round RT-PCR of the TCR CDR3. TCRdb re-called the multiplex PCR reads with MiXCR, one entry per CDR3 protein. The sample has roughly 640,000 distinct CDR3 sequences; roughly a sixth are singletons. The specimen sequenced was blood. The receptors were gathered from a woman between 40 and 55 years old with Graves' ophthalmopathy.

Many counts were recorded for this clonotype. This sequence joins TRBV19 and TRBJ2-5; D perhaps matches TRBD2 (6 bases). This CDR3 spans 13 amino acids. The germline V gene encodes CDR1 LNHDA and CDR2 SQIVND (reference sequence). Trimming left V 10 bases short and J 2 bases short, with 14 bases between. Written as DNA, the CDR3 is TGTGCCACCCGGAGGGACGGTCAAGAGACCCAGTACTTC. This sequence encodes CATRRDGQETQYF.

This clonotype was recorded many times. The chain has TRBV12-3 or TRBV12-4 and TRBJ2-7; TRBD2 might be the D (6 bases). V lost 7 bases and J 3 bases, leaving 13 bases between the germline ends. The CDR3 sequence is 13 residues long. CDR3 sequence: CASNRGMYYEQYF. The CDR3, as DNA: TGTGCCAGCAATCGCGGGATGTACTACGAGCAGTACTTC.

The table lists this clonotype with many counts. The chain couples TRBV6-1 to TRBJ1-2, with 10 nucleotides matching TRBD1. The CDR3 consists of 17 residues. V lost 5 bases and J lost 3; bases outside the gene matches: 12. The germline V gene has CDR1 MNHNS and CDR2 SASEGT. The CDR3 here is CASSIRDGTGVYYGYTF. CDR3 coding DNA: TGTGCCAGCAGTATCCGCGACGGGACAGGGGTTTACTATGGCTACACCTTC.

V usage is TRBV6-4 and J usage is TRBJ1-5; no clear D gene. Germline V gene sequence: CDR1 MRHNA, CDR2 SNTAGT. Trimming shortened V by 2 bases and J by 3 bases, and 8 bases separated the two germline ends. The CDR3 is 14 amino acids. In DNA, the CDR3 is TGTGCCAGCAGTGACCCGGGCCTCAATCAGCCCCAGCATTTT. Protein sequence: CASSDPGLNQPQHF.

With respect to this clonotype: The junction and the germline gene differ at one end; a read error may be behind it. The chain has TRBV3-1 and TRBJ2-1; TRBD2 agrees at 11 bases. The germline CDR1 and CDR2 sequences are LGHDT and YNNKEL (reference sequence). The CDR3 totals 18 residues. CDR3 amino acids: CASSTRLLAGDSYNAQFF. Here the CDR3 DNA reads TGTGCCAGCAGCACACGCCTACTAGCGGGGGACTCCTACAATGCGCAGTTCTTC.

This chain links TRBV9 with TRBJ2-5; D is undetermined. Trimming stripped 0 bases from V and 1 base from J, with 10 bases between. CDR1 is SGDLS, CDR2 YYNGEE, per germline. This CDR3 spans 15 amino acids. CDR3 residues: CASSVGRAIQETQYF. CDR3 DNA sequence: TGTGCCAGCAGCGTAGGAAGGGCTATCCAAGAGACCCAGTACTTC.

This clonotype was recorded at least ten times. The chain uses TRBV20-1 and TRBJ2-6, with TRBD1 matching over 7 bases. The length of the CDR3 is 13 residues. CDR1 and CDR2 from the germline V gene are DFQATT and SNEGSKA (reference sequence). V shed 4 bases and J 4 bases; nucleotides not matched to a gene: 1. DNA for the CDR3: TGCAGTGCTACGGGACAGGGGGCCAACGTCCTGACTTTC. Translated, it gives CSATGQGANVLTF.

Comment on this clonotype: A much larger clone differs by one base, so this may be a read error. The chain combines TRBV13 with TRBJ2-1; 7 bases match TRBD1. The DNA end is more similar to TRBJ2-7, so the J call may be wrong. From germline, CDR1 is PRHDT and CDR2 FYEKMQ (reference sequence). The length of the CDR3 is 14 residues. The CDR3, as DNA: TGTGCCAGCAGCCCGCGGACAGGCTACAATGAGCAGTACTTC. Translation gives CASSPRTGYNEQYF.

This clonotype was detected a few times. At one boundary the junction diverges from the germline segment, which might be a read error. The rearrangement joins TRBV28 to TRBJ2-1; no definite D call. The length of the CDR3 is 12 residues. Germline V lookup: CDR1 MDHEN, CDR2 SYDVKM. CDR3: CASSLPYNEQSF. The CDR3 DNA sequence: TGTGCCAGCAGTTTACCTTACAATGAGCAGTCCTTC.

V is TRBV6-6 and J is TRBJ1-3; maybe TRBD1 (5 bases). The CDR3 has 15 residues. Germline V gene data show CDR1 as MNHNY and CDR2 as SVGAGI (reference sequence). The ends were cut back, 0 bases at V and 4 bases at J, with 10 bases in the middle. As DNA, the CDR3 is TGTGCCAGCAGTTACTCGGGGGTATCGGGAAACACCATATATTTT. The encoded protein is CASSYSGVSGNTIYF.

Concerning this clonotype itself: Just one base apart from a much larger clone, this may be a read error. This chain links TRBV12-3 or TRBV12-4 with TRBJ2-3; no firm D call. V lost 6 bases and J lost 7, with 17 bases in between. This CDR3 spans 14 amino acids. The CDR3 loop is CASSPGSTKNTQYF. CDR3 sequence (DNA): TGTGCCAGCAGCCCCGGATCTACCAAGAATACGCAGTATTTT.

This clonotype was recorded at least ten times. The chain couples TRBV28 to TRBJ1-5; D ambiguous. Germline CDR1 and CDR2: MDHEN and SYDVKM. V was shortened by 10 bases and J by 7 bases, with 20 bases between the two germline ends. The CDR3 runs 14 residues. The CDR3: CATREGGQIQPQHF. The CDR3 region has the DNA TGTGCCACACGGGAGGGTGGTCAAATCCAGCCCCAGCATTTT. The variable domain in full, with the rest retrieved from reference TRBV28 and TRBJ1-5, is DVKVTQSSRYLVKRTGEKVFLECVQDMDHENMFWYRQDPGLGLRLIYFSYDVKMKEKGDIPEGYSVSREKKERFSLILESASTNQTSMYLCATREGGQIQPQHFGDGTRLSIL.

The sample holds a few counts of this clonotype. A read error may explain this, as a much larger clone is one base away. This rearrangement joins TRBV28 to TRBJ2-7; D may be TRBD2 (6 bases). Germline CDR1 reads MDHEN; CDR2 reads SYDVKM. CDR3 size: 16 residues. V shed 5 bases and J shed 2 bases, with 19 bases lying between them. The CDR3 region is CASSPASASDTYEQYF. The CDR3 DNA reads TGTGCCAGCAGTCCCGCATCGGCTAGCGATACCTACGAGCAGTACTTC.

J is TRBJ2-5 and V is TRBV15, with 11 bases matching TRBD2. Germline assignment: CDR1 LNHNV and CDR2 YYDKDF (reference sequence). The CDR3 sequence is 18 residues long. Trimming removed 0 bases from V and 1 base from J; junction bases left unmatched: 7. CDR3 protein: CATSRDPTTSGAQETQYF. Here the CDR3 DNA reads TGTGCCACCAGCAGAGATCCCACGACTAGCGGGGCCCAAGAGACCCAGTACTTC.

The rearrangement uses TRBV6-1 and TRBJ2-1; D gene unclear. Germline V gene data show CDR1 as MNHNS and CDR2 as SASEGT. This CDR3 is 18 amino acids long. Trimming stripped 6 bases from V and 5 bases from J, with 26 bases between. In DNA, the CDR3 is TGTGCCAGCAGCCTCTCTTTGGACGTTCGGGTATTCCACAATGAGCAGTTCTTC. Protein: CASSLSLDVRVFHNEQFF.

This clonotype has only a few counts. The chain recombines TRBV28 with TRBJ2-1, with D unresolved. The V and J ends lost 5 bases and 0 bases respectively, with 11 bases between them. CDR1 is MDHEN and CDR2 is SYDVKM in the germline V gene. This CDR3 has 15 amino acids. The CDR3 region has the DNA TGTGCCAGCAGTCCAGACTGGAGCTCCTACAATGAGCAGTTCTTC. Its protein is CASSPDWSSYNEQFF. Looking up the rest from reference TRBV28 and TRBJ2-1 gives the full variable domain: DVKVTQSSRYLVKRTGEKVFLECVQDMDHENMFWYRQDPGLGLRLIYFSYDVKMKEKGDIPEGYSVSREKKERFSLILESASTNQTSMYLCASSPDWSSYNEQFFGPGTRLTVL.

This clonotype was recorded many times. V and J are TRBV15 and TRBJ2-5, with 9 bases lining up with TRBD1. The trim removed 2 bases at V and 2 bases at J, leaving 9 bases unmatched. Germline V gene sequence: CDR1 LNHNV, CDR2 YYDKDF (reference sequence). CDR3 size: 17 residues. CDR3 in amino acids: CATSRPTGGGFQETQYF. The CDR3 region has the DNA TGTGCCACCAGCAGACCAACAGGGGGCGGATTTCAAGAGACCCAGTACTTC.

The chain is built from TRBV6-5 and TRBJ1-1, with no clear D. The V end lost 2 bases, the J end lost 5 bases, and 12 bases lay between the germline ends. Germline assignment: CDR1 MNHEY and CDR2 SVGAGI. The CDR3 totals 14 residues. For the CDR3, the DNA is TGTGCCAGCAGTTACAGGGAAGACATAACTGAAGCTTTCTTT. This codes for CASSYREDITEAFF.

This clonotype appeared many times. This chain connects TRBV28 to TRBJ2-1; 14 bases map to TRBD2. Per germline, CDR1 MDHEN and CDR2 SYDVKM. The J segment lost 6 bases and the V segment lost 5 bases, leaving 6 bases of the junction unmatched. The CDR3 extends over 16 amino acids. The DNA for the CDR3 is TGTGCCAGCAGTCCTCCGGGACTAGCGGGAGTCAATGAGCAGTTCTTC. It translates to CASSPPGLAGVNEQFF. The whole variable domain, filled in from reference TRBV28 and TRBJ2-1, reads DVKVTQSSRYLVKRTGEKVFLECVQDMDHENMFWYRQDPGLGLRLIYFSYDVKMKEKGDIPEGYSVSREKKERFSLILESASTNQTSMYLCASSPPGLAGVNEQFFGPGTRLTVL.

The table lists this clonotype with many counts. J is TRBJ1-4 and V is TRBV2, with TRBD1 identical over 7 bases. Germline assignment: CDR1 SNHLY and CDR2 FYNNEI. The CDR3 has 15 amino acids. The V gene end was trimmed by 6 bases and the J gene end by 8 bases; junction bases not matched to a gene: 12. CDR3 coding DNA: TGTGCCAGCAGAGATGCCGGGACAGCGGGAGAAAAACTGTTTTTT. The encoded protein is CASRDAGTAGEKLFF.

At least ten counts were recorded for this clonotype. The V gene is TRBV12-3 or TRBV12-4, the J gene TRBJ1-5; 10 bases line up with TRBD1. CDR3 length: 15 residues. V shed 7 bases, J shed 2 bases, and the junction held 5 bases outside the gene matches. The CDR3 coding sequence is TGTGCCAGCACCCAGACAGGGGGCGGCAATCAGCCCCAGCATTTT. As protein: CASTQTGGGNQPQHF.

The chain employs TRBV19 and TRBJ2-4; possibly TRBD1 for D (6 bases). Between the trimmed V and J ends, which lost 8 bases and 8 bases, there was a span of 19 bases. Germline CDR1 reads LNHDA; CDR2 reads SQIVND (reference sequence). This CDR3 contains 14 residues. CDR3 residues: CASHPGWGQDIQYF. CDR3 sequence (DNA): TGTGCCAGTCATCCCGGCTGGGGGCAGGACATTCAGTACTTC.

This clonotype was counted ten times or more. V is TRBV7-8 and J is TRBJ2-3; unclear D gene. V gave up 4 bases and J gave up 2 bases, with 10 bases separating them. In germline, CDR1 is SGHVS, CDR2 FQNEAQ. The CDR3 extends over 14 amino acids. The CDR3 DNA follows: TGTGCCAGCAGCTCATGGGTCATCACAGATACGCAGTATTTT. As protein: CASSSWVITDTQYF.

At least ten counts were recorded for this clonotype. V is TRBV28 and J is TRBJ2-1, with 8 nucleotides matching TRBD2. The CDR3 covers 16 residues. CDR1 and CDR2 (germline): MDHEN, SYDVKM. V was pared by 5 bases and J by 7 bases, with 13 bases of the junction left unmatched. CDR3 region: CASSPPWGRGGNEQFF. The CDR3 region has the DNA TGTGCCAGCAGTCCCCCGTGGGGACGGGGGGGGAATGAGCAGTTCTTC.

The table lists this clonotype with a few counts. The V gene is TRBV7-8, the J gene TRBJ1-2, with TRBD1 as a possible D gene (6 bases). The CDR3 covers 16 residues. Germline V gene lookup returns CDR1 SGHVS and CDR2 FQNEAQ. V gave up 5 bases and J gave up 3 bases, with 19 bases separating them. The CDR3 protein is CASSARRGGEHYGYTF. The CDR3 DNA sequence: TGTGCCAGCAGCGCCCGCCGGGGGGGCGAGCACTATGGCTACACCTTC.

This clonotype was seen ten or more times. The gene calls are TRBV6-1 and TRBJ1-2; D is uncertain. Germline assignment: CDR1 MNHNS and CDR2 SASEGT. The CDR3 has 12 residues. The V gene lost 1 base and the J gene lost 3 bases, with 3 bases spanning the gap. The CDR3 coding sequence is TGTGCCAGCAGTGAAGTCGACTATGGCTACACCTTC. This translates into CASSEVDYGYTF.

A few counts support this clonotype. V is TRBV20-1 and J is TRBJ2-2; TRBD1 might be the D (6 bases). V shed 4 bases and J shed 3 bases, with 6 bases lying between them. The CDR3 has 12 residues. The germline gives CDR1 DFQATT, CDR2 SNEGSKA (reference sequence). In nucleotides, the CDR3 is TGCAGTGCTAACAGGGACACCGGGGAGCTGTTTTTT. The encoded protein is CSANRDTGELFF.

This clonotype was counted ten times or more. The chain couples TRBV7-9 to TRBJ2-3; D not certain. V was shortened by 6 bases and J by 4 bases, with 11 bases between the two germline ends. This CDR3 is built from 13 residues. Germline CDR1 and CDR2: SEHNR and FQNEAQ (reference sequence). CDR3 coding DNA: TGTGCCAGCAGACCGTCTGGGGCAGATACGCAGTATTTT. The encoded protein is CASRPSGADTQYF.

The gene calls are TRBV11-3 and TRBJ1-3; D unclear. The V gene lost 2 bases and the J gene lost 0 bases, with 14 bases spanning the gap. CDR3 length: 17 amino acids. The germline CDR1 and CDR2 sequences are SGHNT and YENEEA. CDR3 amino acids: CASSLNDRSTSGNTIYF. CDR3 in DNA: TGTGCCAGCAGCTTAAACGATCGGTCAACCTCTGGAAACACCATATATTTT.

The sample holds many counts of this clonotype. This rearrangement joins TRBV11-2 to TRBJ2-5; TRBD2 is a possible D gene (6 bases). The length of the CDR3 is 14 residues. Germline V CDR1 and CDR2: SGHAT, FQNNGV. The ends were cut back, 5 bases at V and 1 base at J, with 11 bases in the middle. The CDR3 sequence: CASSHGRAQETQYF. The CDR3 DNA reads TGTGCCAGCAGCCACGGGAGAGCCCAAGAGACCCAGTACTTC. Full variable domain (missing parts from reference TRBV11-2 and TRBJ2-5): EAGVAQSPRYKIIEKRQSVAFWCNPISGHATLYWYQQILGQGPKLLIQFQNNGVVDDSQLPKDRFSAERLKGVDSTLKIQPAKLEDSAVYLCASSHGRAQETQYFGPGTRLLVL.

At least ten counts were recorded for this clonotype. The CDR3 DNA is TGCAGTGCTAGTGTAACCGACTATGGCTACACCTTC. It codes for CSASVTDYGYTF. The rearrangement links TRBV20-1 to TRBJ1-2; no firm D call. CDR3 length: 12 amino acids. CDR1 DFQATT and CDR2 SNEGSKA come from the germline V gene (reference sequence). Trimming pared 3 bases from V and 3 bases from J, leaving 8 bases between.

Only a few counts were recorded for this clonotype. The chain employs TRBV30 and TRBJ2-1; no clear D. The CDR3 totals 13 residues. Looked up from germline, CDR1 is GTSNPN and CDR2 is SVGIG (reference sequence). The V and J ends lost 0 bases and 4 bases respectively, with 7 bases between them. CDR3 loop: CAWSVQQYNEQFF. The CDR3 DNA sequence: TGTGCCTGGAGTGTACAACAGTACAATGAGCAGTTCTTC.